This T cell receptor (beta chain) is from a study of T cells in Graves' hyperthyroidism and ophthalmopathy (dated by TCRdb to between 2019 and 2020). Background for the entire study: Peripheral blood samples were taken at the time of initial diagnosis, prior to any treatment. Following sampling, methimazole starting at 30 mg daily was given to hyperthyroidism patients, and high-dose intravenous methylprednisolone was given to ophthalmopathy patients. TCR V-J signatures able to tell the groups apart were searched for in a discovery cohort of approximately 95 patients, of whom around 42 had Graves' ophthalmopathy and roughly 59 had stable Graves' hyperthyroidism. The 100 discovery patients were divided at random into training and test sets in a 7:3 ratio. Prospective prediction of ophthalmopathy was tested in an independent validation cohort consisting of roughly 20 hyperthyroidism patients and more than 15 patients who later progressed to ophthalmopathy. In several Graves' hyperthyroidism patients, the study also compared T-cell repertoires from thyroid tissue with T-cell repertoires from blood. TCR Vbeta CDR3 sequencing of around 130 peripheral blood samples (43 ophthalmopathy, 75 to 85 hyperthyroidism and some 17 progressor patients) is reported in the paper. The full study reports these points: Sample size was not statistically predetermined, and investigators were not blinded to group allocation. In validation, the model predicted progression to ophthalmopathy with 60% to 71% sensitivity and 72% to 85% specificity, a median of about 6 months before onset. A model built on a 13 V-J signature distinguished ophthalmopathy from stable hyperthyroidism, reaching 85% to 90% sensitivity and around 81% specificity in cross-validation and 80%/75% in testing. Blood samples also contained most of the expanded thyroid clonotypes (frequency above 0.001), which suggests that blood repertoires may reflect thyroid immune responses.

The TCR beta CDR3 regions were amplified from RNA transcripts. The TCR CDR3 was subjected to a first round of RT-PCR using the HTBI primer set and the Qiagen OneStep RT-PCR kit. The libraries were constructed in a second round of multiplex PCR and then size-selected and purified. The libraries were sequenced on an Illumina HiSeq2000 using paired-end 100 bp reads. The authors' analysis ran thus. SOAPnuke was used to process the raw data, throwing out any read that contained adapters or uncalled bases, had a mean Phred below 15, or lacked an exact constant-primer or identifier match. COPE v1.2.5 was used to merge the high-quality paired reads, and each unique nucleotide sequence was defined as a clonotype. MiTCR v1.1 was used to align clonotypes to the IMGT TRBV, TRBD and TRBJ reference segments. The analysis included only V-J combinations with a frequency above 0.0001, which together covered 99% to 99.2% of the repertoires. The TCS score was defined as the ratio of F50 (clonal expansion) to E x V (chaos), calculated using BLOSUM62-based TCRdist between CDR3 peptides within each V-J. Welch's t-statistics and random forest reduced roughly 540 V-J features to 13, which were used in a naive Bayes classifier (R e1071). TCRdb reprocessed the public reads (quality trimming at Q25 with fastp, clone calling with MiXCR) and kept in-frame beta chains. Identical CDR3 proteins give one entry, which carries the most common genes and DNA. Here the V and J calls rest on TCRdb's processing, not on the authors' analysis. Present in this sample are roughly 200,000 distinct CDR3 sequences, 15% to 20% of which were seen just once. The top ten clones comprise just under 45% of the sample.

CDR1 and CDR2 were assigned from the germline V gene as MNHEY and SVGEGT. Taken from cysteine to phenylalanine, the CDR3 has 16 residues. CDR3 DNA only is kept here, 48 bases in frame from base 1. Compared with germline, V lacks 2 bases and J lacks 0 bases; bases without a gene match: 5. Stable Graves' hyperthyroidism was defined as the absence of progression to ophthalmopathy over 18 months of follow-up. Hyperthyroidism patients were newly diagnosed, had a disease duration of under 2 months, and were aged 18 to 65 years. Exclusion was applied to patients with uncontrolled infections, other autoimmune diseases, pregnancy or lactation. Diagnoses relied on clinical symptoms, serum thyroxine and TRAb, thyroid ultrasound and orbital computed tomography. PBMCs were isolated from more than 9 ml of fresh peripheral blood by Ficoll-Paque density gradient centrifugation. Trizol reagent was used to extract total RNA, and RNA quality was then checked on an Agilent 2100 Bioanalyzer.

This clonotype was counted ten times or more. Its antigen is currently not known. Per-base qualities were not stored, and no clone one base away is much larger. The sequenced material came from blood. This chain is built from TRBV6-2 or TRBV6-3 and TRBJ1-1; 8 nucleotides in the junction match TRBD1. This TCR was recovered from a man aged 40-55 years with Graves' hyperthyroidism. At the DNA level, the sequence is TGTGCCAGCAGTTACATCAGGGGGCAAGTGAACACTGAAGCTTTCTTT. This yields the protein CASSYIRGQVNTEAFF.